A selection of T cell receptor beta chains follows, all from one sample in a study of blood T cell repertoires in COVID-19. TCRdb's copy holds only in-frame clones and misses some; the assay was immunoSEQ multiplex PCR. The repertoire holds roughly 340,000 clones, with around 89% as singletons. The sequencing input was PBMCs or T cells enriched from blood (not recorded which). These receptors were obtained from a young man who had recovered from COVID-19. The CDR3 runs from the conserved cysteine through the conserved F or W. A D gene is named only where the DNA matches it firmly. Clone size is shown for a subset of rows, as once, few, many or a class of expanded clone.

j_call cdr3_length d_call v_call clone_size cdr3_nt cdr3_aa
TRBJ2-6 16 TRBD1 TRBV6-1 . TGTGCCAGCAGTGACGCCAGACAGGGCAGGGCCAACGTCCTGACTTTC CASSDARQGRANVLTF
TRBJ1-2 15 TRBD1 TRBV24-1 . TGTGCCACCTCCCGGGGTGGAGGGGGCGTCTATGGCTACACCTTC CATSRGGGGVYGYTF
TRBJ2-5 13 . TRBV29-1 . TGCAGCGTCACCCCGGGGGGCCGGGAGACCCAGTACTTC CSVTPGGRETQYF
TRBJ2-7 14 . TRBV6-2/TRBV6-3 . TGTGCCAGCAGTTACGAGGGCAGCTCCTACGAGCAGTACTTC CASSYEGSSYEQYF
TRBJ1-1 15 . TRBV7-9 . TGTGCCAGCAGCTTATCTACAGTGGGTCGGACTGAAGCTTTCTTT CASSLSTVGRTEAFF
TRBJ1-1 15 . TRBV5-1 . TGCGCCAGCAGCAGCGGAGCGATCGACTTCACTGAAGCTTTCTTT CASSSGAIDFTEAFF
TRBJ1-3 16 . TRBV7-8 few TGTGCCAGCAGCTTAGGGGGCAGGGGCTTAGGAAACACCATATATTTT CASSLGGRGLGNTIYF
TRBJ1-1 12 TRBD1 TRBV19 . TGTGCCAGTTCGGACAGGCGATTCGGGGCTTTCTTT CASSDRRFGAFF
TRBJ2-3 16 . TRBV7-3 . TGTGCCAGCAGCAAAAATAGTCCTAGCCTGTCAGATACGCAGTATTTT CASSKNSPSLSDTQYF
TRBJ2-2 14 . TRBV10-1 . TGCGCCAGCAGTGACTCAAGTAGCACCGGGGAGCTGTTTTTT CASSDSSSTGELFF
TRBJ1-2 15 TRBD1 TRBV28 . TGTGCCAGCAGTTTTCTCTCAGGGGGAACCTATGGCTACACCTTC CASSFLSGGTYGYTF
TRBJ1-2 12 . TRBV9 . TGTGCCAGCGGTCCTCTAAACTATGGCTACACCTTC CASGPLNYGYTF
TRBJ1-5 22 . TRBV19 . TGTGCCAGTAGTATAGATGGGAGGGGTTCATACGGGGCGCGGGGTAGCAATCAGCCCCAGCATTTT CASSIDGRGSYGARGSNQPQHF
TRBJ1-2 16 TRBD1 TRBV9 . TGTGCCAGCAGCGCGACAGGGGATCTACTTAACTATGGCTACACCTTC CASSATGDLLNYGYTF
TRBJ1-2 15 . TRBV4-1 . TGCGCCAGCAGCCAAGAGTCGCAGGGGAACTATGGCTACACCTTC CASSQESQGNYGYTF
TRBJ2-5 11 . TRBV27 . TGTGCCAGCACCCTCGGGGAGACCCAGTACTTC CASTLGETQYF
TRBJ1-2 9 . TRBV20-1 . TGCAGTGCCGCCGGGGGCTACACCTTC CSAAGGYTF
TRBJ1-2 13 . TRBV28 . TGTGCCAGCAGTTCCGGGGGAATCTATGGCTACACCTTC CASSSGGIYGYTF
TRBJ2-1 15 . TRBV7-3 once TGTGCCAGCAGCCGTACGACGGGAGTGGGGGATGAGCAGTTCTTC CASSRTTGVGDEQFF
TRBJ1-1 13 . TRBV29-1 . TGCAGCGTTGAAGAGGGCAGGGGTACTGAAGCTTTCTTT CSVEEGRGTEAFF
TRBJ1-5 16 TRBD1 TRBV15 . TGTGCCACCAGCAGAGGGGACAGTACGAGCAATCAGCCCCAGCATTTT CATSRGDSTSNQPQHF
TRBJ2-3 14 . TRBV4-2 . TGTGCCAGCAGCCAAGTTATGCGGGAAGATACGCAGTATTTT CASSQVMREDTQYF
TRBJ2-5 17 TRBD1 TRBV5-1 . TGCGCCAGCAGCTTGGACCCCGGACAGGGGGCGCGGGAGACCCAGTACTTC CASSLDPGQGARETQYF
TRBJ1-2 10 . TRBV29-1 . TGCAGCGTGGGGTGGACAGATCATCCCTTC CSVGWTDHPF
TRBJ1-5 11 . TRBV19 . TGTGCCAGTGGCAGGGGAAAGCCCCAGCATTTT CASGRGKPQHF
TRBJ2-1 15 . TRBV20-1 . TGCAGTGCCAGTGGCCCTAGCCGGCTTCCAAATGAGCAGTTCTTC CSASGPSRLPNEQFF
TRBJ1-3 19 . TRBV4-3 . TGCGCCAGCAGCCAAGTAACCCTGGGGCCCGAGTACTCTGGAAACACCATATATTTT CASSQVTLGPEYSGNTIYF
TRBJ2-7 11 . TRBV11-2 once TGTGCCAGCAGCTCCCATTACGAGCAGTACTTC CASSSHYEQYF
TRBJ2-4 15 . TRBV14 . TGTGCCAGCAGCCACCCGACAGGTGCCAAAAACATTCAGTACTTC CASSHPTGAKNIQYF
TRBJ2-3 16 . TRBV28 . TGTGCCAGCAGCACCCTAGGGACTGTACGCACAGATACGCAGTATTTT CASSTLGTVRTDTQYF
TRBJ1-2 11 . TRBV2 once TGTGCCAGCAGTCGGGTCCATGGCTACACCTTC CASSRVHGYTF
TRBJ2-7 16 TRBD1 TRBV19 . TGTGCCAGTAGCCCACAGGGGGGACAGGGGTCCTACGAGCAGTACTTC CASSPQGGQGSYEQYF
TRBJ2-1 15 TRBD2 TRBV6-5 . TGTGCCAGCCAAGGGGGGACTAGCGGGGGTCTAGGGCAGTTCTTC CASQGGTSGGLGQFF
TRBJ2-6 15 . TRBV19 . TGTGCCAGTAGTCTCGGTGTCTCTGGGGCCAACGTCCTGACTTTC CASSLGVSGANVLTF
TRBJ2-3 14 . TRBV18 . TGTGCCAGCTCAACAACTAAAAACACAGATACGCAGTATTTT CASSTTKNTDTQYF
TRBJ2-7 14 TRBD1 TRBV5-1 . TGCGCCAGCAGCTGGGACAGGGTCCGCTACGAGCAGTACTTC CASSWDRVRYEQYF
TRBJ1-5 14 TRBD1 TRBV19 . TGTGCCAGTAGTATAGGGACAGGGAAACAGCCCCAGCATTTT CASSIGTGKQPQHF
TRBJ2-1 15 TRBD1 TRBV19 few TGTGCCAGTACTGACGGGACAGGGGTCTACAATGAGCAGTTCTTC CASTDGTGVYNEQFF
TRBJ1-3 18 TRBD1 TRBV11-2 . TGTGCCAGCAGCTTATCCGGATTTGGGACAGGGCTTGGAAACACCATATATTTT CASSLSGFGTGLGNTIYF
TRBJ2-3 13 TRBD1 TRBV5-4 . TGTGCCAGCAGTTACACAGGGGGGGATACGCAGTATTTT CASSYTGGDTQYF
TRBJ1-2 15 TRBD1 TRBV4-1 . TGCGCCAGCAGCCAGGGGACAGGGAGAAACTATGGCTACACCTTC CASSQGTGRNYGYTF
TRBJ1-6 15 . TRBV7-9 . TGTGCCAGCAGCTATCAGGACAGTAGTAATTCACCCCTCCACTTT CASSYQDSSNSPLHF
TRBJ1-6 13 . TRBV2 . TGTGCCAGCAGTGATCAGTCTAATTCACCCCTCCACTTT CASSDQSNSPLHF
TRBJ1-2 14 TRBD1 TRBV7-9 . TGTGCCAGCAGCTCGACAGGGACTAACTATGGCTACACCTTC CASSSTGTNYGYTF